This T cell receptor (beta chain) was identified during a study of T-cell reconstitution after alpha-beta-depleted transplantation in children. Findings and caveats of the study: Reportedly, alpha-beta T cells present about two months post-transplant originated from several hundred expanded clones of graft origin.

Germline V gene data show CDR1 as SEHNR and CDR2 as FQNEAQ (reference sequence). The CDR3 has 15 amino acids. Trimming took 0 bases from V and 10 from J, leaving 15 bases between them. The TCRbeta library was prepared with unique molecular identifiers. TCRdb reprocessed the PCR reads with MiXCR, giving one entry per CDR3 protein. Of under 400,000 distinct CDR3 sequences listed, roughly 25% are singletons. Details on this clonotype: Its antigen is currently unknown.

The TCR originated in a male patient between 5 and 17 years old who had a stem cell transplant for acute lymphoblastic leukemia, so the T cells may come from the graft donor. Source: PBMCs, mostly from graft donor cells, taken 180 days after TCRalphabeta/CD19-depleted stem cell transplant. The chain is built from TRBV7-9 and TRBJ1-4; TRBD1 is a possible D gene (5 bases). The CDR3 bases are TGTGCCAGCAGCTTAGCTTGGGGGATCGAGGGAAAACTGTTTTTT. It yields the protein CASSLAWGIEGKLFF.